This T cell receptor beta chain was captured in a study of graft-versus-host responses after intestinal transplantation. In the study overall: Multivisceral, liver-intestinal, or isolated intestinal transplants were performed in recipients. The recipients all started with anti-thymocyte globulin induction and then took tacrolimus and steroids for 3 to 4 years.

This clone was counted once. Its antigen is not known. Per the germline V gene, CDR1 is SGHNT and CDR2 is YYREEE (reference sequence). Trimming at V came to 0 bases and at J to 5 bases, leaving 16 bases not matched to a gene. This CDR3 has 18 residues. Findings of the study overall: GvH clones were identified in recipient marrow, with some first appearing in ileum or blood. An association linked early post-transplant HvG declines with peak circulating GvH clone levels.

Method: immunoSEQ multiplex PCR; TCRdb's copy keeps in-frame clones and lacks some. The table lists 95,000 to 150,000 clones, 85% to 95% of them singletons. The rearrangement links TRBV5-4 to TRBJ2-7, with 8 bases lining up with TRBD2. Source: unstimulated CD8+ T cells sorted from spleen or lymph node cells, taken before intestinal transplant. The clonotype was recovered from a human donor who received an intestinal transplant. The CDR3 region is CASSLDGTRNVIGDEQYF. The CDR3 coding sequence is TGTGCCAGCAGCTTGGACGGGACTAGAAATGTTATCGGGGACGAGCAGTACTTC.